This T cell receptor beta chain emerged from a study of cytomegalovirus exposure and HLA in healthy donors. Findings and caveats of the study: About 87% or about 30% of the time was how often most TCR beta V segments were productive, according to an earlier analysis.

Between the trimmed V and J ends, which lost 0 bases and 3 bases, there was a span of 12 bases. The germline CDR1 and CDR2 sequences are LGHNA and YNFKEQ. The CDR3 loop spans 17 amino acids. In the case of this clone: As yet, its antigen is unknown.

In the PCR, 60 Vbeta and 13 Jbeta primers were used. TCRdb keeps only in-frame clones here, not all; method: immunoSEQ multiplex PCR. The data hold some 150,000 clones, with roughly 80% observed a single time. The TCR originated in a woman in her twenties or thirties in good health and CMV-seronegative. Sequencing was performed on PBMCs. The V and J genes are TRBV4-2 and TRBJ1-6; possible D gene TRBD1, 5 bases. The CDR3 sequence is CASSQDMGQIYNSPLHF. The CDR3 bases are TGTGCCAGCAGCCAAGATATGGGGCAGATCTATAATTCACCCCTCCACTTT.